The present TCR beta chain was sequenced within a study of CDR3 diversity in severe acne. A single record per CDR3 protein comes from TCRdb applying MiXCR to the PCR reads. This table holds 97,000 or so distinct CDR3 sequences, more than 45% found once. This clonotype has at least ten counts. The CDR3 sequence is 16 residues long. Losses at the gene ends were 3 bases for V and 5 bases for J; bases not matched to a gene: 7. Germline loops: CDR1 SGHTA, CDR2 FQGNSA. The TCR originated in a male donor with acne. The sequencing sample was made of blood. The chain is built from TRBV7-2 and TRBJ2-1, with 10 bases lining up with TRBD2. DNA of the CDR3: TGTGCCAGCAGCTTCTCTAGCGGGAGCTGGAACAATGAGCAGTTCTTC. Protein sequence: CASSFSSGSWNNEQFF.